These T cell receptor beta chains were read from a single sample in a study of blood T cell repertoires in COVID-19. Some clones are missing from TCRdb's copy, which holds only in-frame ones; the method was immunoSEQ multiplex PCR. The top ten hold approximately 1.8% of the sample, which has about 100,000 clones, 85% seen once. Material for sequencing was peripheral blood. The receptor set was obtained from a woman in her 70s with active or convalescent COVID-19. Both conserved end residues are part of each CDR3. Fields, in order: clone size, D gene, V gene, J gene, CDR3 DNA, CDR3 protein. The D gene is left open where the match is weak. Some rows have no size entry. The others give once, few or many, or a class for an expanded clone.

clone_size: -
d_call: TRBD1
v_call: TRBV6-1
j_call: TRBJ1-1
cdr3_nt: TGTGCCAGCAGTGGGACCGGGACAGGGATGAACACTGAAGCTTTCTTT
cdr3_aa: CASSGTGTGMNTEAFF

clone_size: -
d_call: -
v_call: TRBV24-1
j_call: TRBJ2-3
cdr3_nt: TGTGCCACCCGGAGAGGCACAGATACGCAGTATTTT
cdr3_aa: CATRRGTDTQYF

clone_size: -
d_call: TRBD1
v_call: TRBV7-9
j_call: TRBJ1-1
cdr3_nt: TGTGCCAGCAGCAAGACAGGGCAGAACACTGAAGCTTTCTTT
cdr3_aa: CASSKTGQNTEAFF

clone_size: few
d_call: TRBD2
v_call: TRBV4-1
j_call: TRBJ2-1
cdr3_nt: TGCGCCAGCAGCCAAAAAACAGTCGGGACTAGCGGGATGGTCAATGAGCAGTTCTTC
cdr3_aa: CASSQKTVGTSGMVNEQFF

clone_size: once
d_call: -
v_call: TRBV2
j_call: TRBJ1-5
cdr3_nt: TGTGCCAGCAACTTAAGGGAGGGTCAGCCCCAGCATTTT
cdr3_aa: CASNLREGQPQHF

clone_size: once
d_call: TRBD2
v_call: TRBV24-1
j_call: TRBJ2-1
cdr3_nt: TGTGCCACCAGTGTCCCAACTAGCGGCTACAATGAGCAGTTCTTC
cdr3_aa: CATSVPTSGYNEQFF

clone_size: -
d_call: TRBD1
v_call: TRBV5-4
j_call: TRBJ1-1
cdr3_nt: TGTGCCAGCAGCGGGGGGACAGGGGTCGGGTTCACTGAAGCTTTCTTT
cdr3_aa: CASSGGTGVGFTEAFF

clone_size: -
d_call: -
v_call: TRBV28
j_call: TRBJ1-5
cdr3_nt: TGTGCCAGCAGTTACTACGGGGGGGAAAATCAGCCCCAGCATTTT
cdr3_aa: CASSYYGGENQPQHF

clone_size: -
d_call: TRBD2
v_call: TRBV7-8
j_call: TRBJ2-7
cdr3_nt: TGTGCCAGCAGCTCCCTAAAACTAGCGGGGGGCTCCTACGAGCAGTACTTC
cdr3_aa: CASSSLKLAGGSYEQYF

clone_size: -
d_call: TRBD2
v_call: TRBV19
j_call: TRBJ2-5
cdr3_nt: TGTGCCACCGGAAGGGGAGGGGTCGGAGAGACCCAGTACTTC
cdr3_aa: CATGRGGVGETQYF

clone_size: -
d_call: -
v_call: TRBV6-5
j_call: TRBJ2-2
cdr3_nt: TGTGCCAGCAGGCGTACAGGGTCGCCCACCGGGGAGCTGTTTTTT
cdr3_aa: CASRRTGSPTGELFF

clone_size: -
d_call: -
v_call: TRBV18
j_call: TRBJ2-1
cdr3_nt: TGTGCCAGCTCACCAAGGACAGTCCTTGGCTCCTACAATGAGCAGTTCTTC
cdr3_aa: CASSPRTVLGSYNEQFF

clone_size: -
d_call: TRBD2
v_call: TRBV11-2
j_call: TRBJ2-1
cdr3_nt: TGTGCCAGCAGCTCCACCGCCTCGGGGGGGCACTACAATGAGCAGTTCTTC
cdr3_aa: CASSSTASGGHYNEQFF

clone_size: -
d_call: TRBD2
v_call: TRBV7-9
j_call: TRBJ2-1
cdr3_nt: TGTGCCAGCAGCCCGCCCGGACTAGCGGGAGGATGGTCCTACAATGAGCAGTTCTTC
cdr3_aa: CASSPPGLAGGWSYNEQFF

clone_size: -
d_call: -
v_call: TRBV7-9
j_call: TRBJ1-3
cdr3_nt: TGTGCCAGCAGCCCGGGGGGGAATCCTGGAAACACCATATATTTT
cdr3_aa: CASSPGGNPGNTIYF

clone_size: -
d_call: -
v_call: TRBV30
j_call: TRBJ1-2
cdr3_nt: TGTGCCTGGACTAAAGGGCAGGGTAGGGGAGGCTACACCTTC
cdr3_aa: CAWTKGQGRGGYTF

clone_size: -
d_call: TRBD2
v_call: TRBV6-1
j_call: TRBJ2-5
cdr3_nt: TGTGCCAGCAGTGGAAGACTAGCGGGGGGGCGGGAGACCCAGTACTTC
cdr3_aa: CASSGRLAGGRETQYF

clone_size: -
d_call: -
v_call: TRBV5-4
j_call: TRBJ2-1
cdr3_nt: TGTGCCAGCAGCTCCGGCCGAGGGGGGGCCGGAAATGAGCAGTTCTTC
cdr3_aa: CASSSGRGGAGNEQFF

clone_size: -
d_call: -
v_call: TRBV25-1
j_call: TRBJ1-6
cdr3_nt: TGTGCCAGCAGTGAATTTCTTGGGCAGCCTCTCCACTTT
cdr3_aa: CASSEFLGQPLHF

clone_size: -
d_call: -
v_call: TRBV9
j_call: TRBJ1-5
cdr3_nt: TGTGCCAGCAGCGTAGATGGGACTTTCAATCAGCCCCAGCATTTT
cdr3_aa: CASSVDGTFNQPQHF

clone_size: few
d_call: TRBD2
v_call: TRBV2
j_call: TRBJ2-7
cdr3_nt: TGTGCCAGCTTGGGACTAGCGGGGGACCTCCCCTACGAGCAGTACTTC
cdr3_aa: CASLGLAGDLPYEQYF

clone_size: -
d_call: TRBD1
v_call: TRBV7-2
j_call: TRBJ1-2
cdr3_nt: TGTGCCAGCAGCTTAAGTTCGGGAGGGGGCGCCTTCTTTGGCTACACCTTC
cdr3_aa: CASSLSSGGGAFFGYTF

clone_size: -
d_call: TRBD2
v_call: TRBV4-1
j_call: TRBJ2-3
cdr3_nt: TGCGCCAGCAGCGGACGGACTAGCGGAGATACGCAGTATTTT
cdr3_aa: CASSGRTSGDTQYF

clone_size: -
d_call: TRBD1
v_call: TRBV5-4
j_call: TRBJ2-3
cdr3_nt: TGTGCCAGCAGCGGACGGACAGGGGCAGATACGCAGTATTTT
cdr3_aa: CASSGRTGADTQYF

clone_size: few
d_call: -
v_call: TRBV15
j_call: TRBJ1-4
cdr3_nt: TGTGCCACCAGCAGACAGGGGAATAATGAAAAACTGTTTTTT
cdr3_aa: CATSRQGNNEKLFF

clone_size: -
d_call: -
v_call: TRBV5-6
j_call: TRBJ1-2
cdr3_nt: TGTGCCAGCAGCTTGCGCCAGGGGAAAGGCTACACCTTC
cdr3_aa: CASSLRQGKGYTF

clone_size: once
d_call: -
v_call: TRBV6-5
j_call: TRBJ1-3
cdr3_nt: TGTGCCAGCACTCCGGGAATCGGAAACACCATATATTTT
cdr3_aa: CASTPGIGNTIYF

clone_size: -
d_call: TRBD1
v_call: TRBV7-8
j_call: TRBJ1-2
cdr3_nt: TGTGCCAGCAGCCAAGGGACAGGGTTGGGCTATGGCTACACCTTC
cdr3_aa: CASSQGTGLGYGYTF

clone_size: -
d_call: TRBD1
v_call: TRBV7-2
j_call: TRBJ1-6
cdr3_nt: TGTGCCAGCAGCTTAGAGGCCCGGACAGGTTATAATTCACCCCTCCACTTT
cdr3_aa: CASSLEARTGYNSPLHF

clone_size: -
d_call: -
v_call: TRBV5-5
j_call: TRBJ1-1
cdr3_nt: TGTGCCAGCAGCTTGGGTTTTAGACGGGACACTGAAGCTTTCTTT
cdr3_aa: CASSLGFRRDTEAFF

clone_size: -
d_call: -
v_call: TRBV25-1
j_call: TRBJ1-3
cdr3_nt: TGTGCCAGCAGTGAGGGGGGTACAGGAAACACCATATATTTT
cdr3_aa: CASSEGGTGNTIYF

clone_size: -
d_call: TRBD2
v_call: TRBV7-2
j_call: TRBJ2-7
cdr3_nt: TGTGCCAGCAGCTTAGTGGGGCTAGCGGAATCCTACGAGCAGTACTTC
cdr3_aa: CASSLVGLAESYEQYF

clone_size: -
d_call: -
v_call: TRBV5-1
j_call: TRBJ2-7
cdr3_nt: TGCGCCAGCCGGCCGGGGAACGGGTTGAGGGAGCAGTACTTC
cdr3_aa: CASRPGNGLREQYF

clone_size: -
d_call: TRBD1
v_call: TRBV10-1
j_call: TRBJ1-4
cdr3_nt: TGCGCCAGCAGTGGTCGAGACAGGGTGGGCCCCCGTGATGAAAAACTGTTTTTT
cdr3_aa: CASSGRDRVGPRDEKLFF

clone_size: -
d_call: TRBD1
v_call: TRBV5-6
j_call: TRBJ1-6
cdr3_nt: TGTGCCAGCAGCCATACAGGGGCCGCCAATTCACCCCTCCACTTT
cdr3_aa: CASSHTGAANSPLHF

clone_size: -
d_call: -
v_call: TRBV12-5
j_call: TRBJ1-5
cdr3_nt: TGTGCTAGTGGTTTGGTATTGGGGGGAGCGGGTCAGCCCCAGCATTTT
cdr3_aa: CASGLVLGGAGQPQHF

clone_size: -
d_call: -
v_call: TRBV27
j_call: TRBJ2-5
cdr3_nt: TGTGCCAGCAGTTTACCCGGAAGCGGGACCCAGTACTTC
cdr3_aa: CASSLPGSGTQYF

clone_size: -
d_call: TRBD2
v_call: TRBV13
j_call: TRBJ2-2
cdr3_nt: TGTGCCAGCAGCCAAGCGGGGAAAAACACCGGGGAGCTGTTTTTT
cdr3_aa: CASSQAGKNTGELFF

clone_size: -
d_call: -
v_call: TRBV7-2
j_call: TRBJ1-2
cdr3_nt: TGTGCCAGCAGCTTCGGGAGCGATGGCTACACCTTC
cdr3_aa: CASSFGSDGYTF